This TCR beta chain is drawn from a study of T cell responses to AZD1222 COVID-19 vaccine. The germline V gene has CDR1 SGHTA and CDR2 FQGNSA. V lost 2 bases and J lost 0, with 8 bases in between. The CDR3 extends over 15 amino acids. As for this clone: Its cognate antigen is unknown.

General observations from the study: Spike-specific TCR breadth and depth both grew after two AZD1222 doses.

Assay: immunoSEQ multiplex PCR; the TCRdb copy retains only in-frame clones and omits some. In the table there are 110,000 to 150,000 clones, 80% to 90% of which are singletons. Sequenced here: peripheral blood, sampled on day 0 of AZD1222 vaccination. The V call is TRBV7-2, the J call TRBJ1-5; D is ambiguous. The origin of this receptor is an adult in good health. The CDR3 region is CASSLTSYSNQPQHF. The DNA of the CDR3 is TGTGCCAGCAGCTTAACGTCCTATAGCAATCAGCCCCAGCATTTT.